This entry describes one T cell receptor beta chain. Its antigen remains undetermined. No base quality information exists; no much larger clone differs at one position. This sample was taken from a study of Graves' ophthalmopathy and Graves' hyperthyroidism (dated by TCRdb to between 2018 and 2020). Turning to the overall study: Hyperthyroidism was considered stable if no progression to ophthalmopathy occurred within 18 months of follow-up. In five to seven hyperthyroidism patients, T-cell repertoires of thyroid tissue and blood were compared. To tell Graves' ophthalmopathy apart from Graves' hyperthyroidism, and to predict which patients would progress to ophthalmopathy, the study relied on TCR beta repertoire signatures. After sampling, hyperthyroidism patients received methimazole starting at 30 mg daily, and ophthalmopathy patients received high-dose intravenous methylprednisolone. In total, 135 blood samples were TCR-sequenced: some 40 ophthalmopathy, approximately 75 hyperthyroidism and roughly 17 hyperthyroidism-to-ophthalmopathy patients. To explore V-J signatures that separate ophthalmopathy from hyperthyroidism, a discovery set of about a hundred patients was enrolled, consisting of 40 to 45 with ophthalmopathy and roughly 57 with stable hyperthyroidism. The independent validation cohort included roughly 19 hyperthyroidism patients plus 17 patients who later progressed from hyperthyroidism to ophthalmopathy.

The hyperthyroidism patients were 18 to 65 years old and newly diagnosed, with a disease duration of less than 2 months. Patients were excluded if they had other autoimmune diseases, uncontrolled infections, pregnancy or lactation. Diagnosis relied on clinical symptoms, serum thyroxine, TRAb, thyroid ultrasound and orbital computed tomography. Total RNA was extracted with Trizol reagent and quality-checked on an Agilent 2100 Bioanalyzer. Results the study describes overall, beyond this receptor: Most of the expanded thyroid clonotypes with a frequency above 0.001 were also detected in blood, and it was suggested that the thyroid immune response may be reflected by blood repertoires. The 13-signature model separated ophthalmopathy from stable hyperthyroidism with roughly 90% sensitivity and approximately 81% specificity in cross-validation, and 80%/75% in the test set. In validation, the model predicted ophthalmopathy progression with more than 55% sensitivity and 72.22% specificity; approximately 12 predicted patients were CT-confirmed with GO in a median of approximately six months. No statistical method was used to predetermine the sample size, and group allocation was not hidden from the investigators.

For repertoire sequencing, the TCR beta CDR3 regions were amplified from RNA transcripts. HTBI primers and the Qiagen OneStep RT-PCR kit were used in a first-round RT-PCR, which was followed by a second-round multiplex PCR, size selection and purification. Libraries were sequenced on an Illumina HiSeq2000 using paired-end 100 bp reads. Per the source publication's procedure: SOAPnuke was used to process the reads, removing any read that contained adapters or uncalled bases, had a mean Phred below 15, or lacked an exact match to the constant primer or identifier. High-quality paired reads were merged with COPE v1.2.5. Unique nucleotide sequences were defined as clonotypes and aligned to IMGT TRB V, D and J references using MiTCR v1.1. Only V-J combinations with frequency above 0.0001 were analysed, covering around 99% of repertoires. A TCR clonal expansion and chaos score per V-J combination was defined as the ratio of F50 clonal expansion to chaos observed in the TCRdist matrix. Welch's t-statistics and random forest were used to reduce the features to some 13 V-J combinations, which were then used as input to a naive Bayes classifier. The similarity between thyroid and blood repertoires was quantified using the Morisita-Horn index. TCRdb trimmed public reads at Q25 via fastp, called clones via MiXCR and kept in-frame beta chains. For every CDR3 protein sequence, its rows merge into one entry that carries the most common genes and DNA. Here the V and J calls rest on TCRdb's processing, not on the authors' analysis. This sample gives 500,000 to 600,000 distinct CDR3 sequences in total; roughly 40% of them show up just once. Of the sample, about 4.2% is held by the ten largest clones.

Measured from the cysteine to the phenylalanine, the CDR3 is 12 residues long. Kept here is only the CDR3 DNA, which spans 36 bases and is read in frame from base 1. The germline V gene provides CDR1 LGHNA and CDR2 YNFKEQ. In this chain, TRBV4-2 is recombined with TRBJ2-7; no D gene is confidently identified. TRBJ2-1 matches the DNA end more closely, so the J call is doubtful. Source material: peripheral blood or thyroid tissue (not recorded which). The sequence derives from an adult man with Graves' hyperthyroidism. The CDR3 in this case is CASSQGSDEQFF. The bases read TGTGCCAGCAGCCAAGGTTCGGATGAGCAGTTCTTC.